The subject of this entry is one TCR beta chain. The target antigen is unknown. The record originates from a study of glioma-infiltrating T cells after dendritic cell vaccination. Overall study context: Monocyte-derived dendritic cells, cultured 7 to 8 days with IL-4 and GM-CSF, were pulsed with autologous tumor lysate. Dendritic cell vaccine was injected intradermally three times, biweekly.

Findings of the study overall: The cohort had few patients with full blood and tumor sets.

Looked up from germline, CDR1 is SEHNR and CDR2 is FQNEAQ (reference sequence). The CDR3 has 16 amino acids. Trimming removed 4 bases from V and 4 bases from J, with 18 bases in between. Using immunoSEQ multiplex PCR, the repertoire was profiled, and TCRdb retains in-frame clones only, with some absent. Among about 73,000 clones, roughly 87% were seen once, and the ten largest hold 2.1%. The TCR originated in a human donor with glioblastoma. The chain employs TRBV7-9 and TRBJ2-3; possible D gene TRBD2, 5 bases. The material was blood, obtained before dendritic cell vaccination. The DNA of the CDR3 is TGTGCCAGCAGCTCGCCCGGAAGGGAGCAAGCAGATACGCAGTATTTT. Amino acid sequence: CASSSPGREQADTQYF.